This T cell receptor (beta chain) was found in a study of neoadjuvant anti-PD-1 for oral cavity cancer (dated by TCRdb to about 2021). General notes on the study: Three to four biweekly doses of nivolumab at 3 mg/kg were mostly administered to patients before curative-intent surgical resection. Patients without progression received a fourth nivolumab dose around day 43 and underwent definitive surgical resection on days 50-56. An approximately 30% response rate was observed in the parent correlative cohort, in which around 12 patients were included. Responders were defined as patients with complete response, partial response or stable disease by RECIST 1.1; non-responders were defined as patients with progression.

What the authors observed across the whole study: A higher pretreatment blood Treg/Th17 ratio correlated with both higher pretreatment blood TCRbeta clonality and lower post-treatment tumor TCRbeta clonality. Larger post-treatment sizes of preexisting intratumoral clones correlated with greater tumor shrinkage, suggesting expansion of preexisting clones contributed to response. The TCR analyses had only a few patients in each response group, and the authors called for validation in larger cohorts.

For survey sequencing of tumor libraries, mostly 4.8 ug of input genomic DNA was used, and two replicates were run per sample. The immunoSEQ hsTCRbeta kit was used to prepare TCRbeta libraries, following the manufacturer's instructions. The completed libraries were mixed into a single pool at 3 nM, then sequenced with an Illumina NovaSeq 6000 S4 flow cell. The source study handled its data this way. The immunoSEQ Analyzer handled quality control and preprocessing of the raw data. The analysis was limited to productive rearrangements, and each clonotype was defined by a unique CDR3 amino acid sequence. Repertoire clonality was estimated as the Gini-Simpson index, which was calculated using the R package tcR. Student's t test was used to compare Gini indices, and Pearson correlation was used to assess associations with tumor size change. Entries here come from immuneACCESS through TCRdb and include only in-frame sequences with V and J called. Some clones fail to appear in such tables; in the studies checked, an unresolved V gene covers under half of the shortfall, and the cause of the remainder is unknown. That table is the source of V, J and clone size, and D and trimming were worked out from the DNA. Present in this sample are tens of thousands of clones, about 36% of which were seen just once. 16% of the sample goes to the ten largest clones.

This clone occurred a few times. It lacks a known antigen. Within one base of it there is no much larger clone, and no base qualities were kept. The CDR3 runs 13 amino acids, cysteine and phenylalanine included. Only the CDR3 portion is preserved as DNA: 39 bases, with reading frame beginning at the first base. The germline V gene (reference sequence) supplies CDR1 SGHAT and CDR2 FQDESV. Relative to germline, V is 4 bases shorter and J is 6 bases shorter, with 13 bases between their ends. Read against the paper, the sample's time point label means: after neoadjuvant nivolumab, at surgical resection. Patients were newly diagnosed with stage II-IVA oral cavity squamous cell carcinoma and had received no prior systemic or radiation treatment. The cohort was made up of patients with locally advanced, HPV-negative oral cavity squamous cell carcinoma. Samples came from a longitudinal correlative study of a single-arm phase II trial of neoadjuvant nivolumab in oral cavity squamous cell carcinoma. Subject-matched pre- and post-treatment PBMCs and tumors from three responders and three non-responders underwent genomic DNA-based TCRbeta sequencing. Genomic DNA was isolated from tumor tissue using the Maxwell RSC DNA from Tissue kit.

The sample in question was tumor tissue, obtained after nivolumab (anti-PD-1) treatment. The source is a person aged 35-79 years with oral cavity squamous cell carcinoma. The chain is made from TRBV11-1 and TRBJ2-7; a confident D gene designation cannot be given. The DNA sequence reads TGTGCCAGCAGCTCCCAGTTAGAAGCCGAGCAGTACTTC. This yields the protein CASSSQLEAEQYF.